This TCR beta chain was recovered during a study of regulatory T cells in long-lasting Graves disease (dated by TCRdb to the early 2020s). As for the study more broadly: Persistent Graves' disease was defined as antithyroid drug treatment for over 5 years with persistently positive TSH receptor autoantibodies. Patients with persistent Graves' disease were compared with patients with newly diagnosed Graves' disease using TCR sequencing and RNA sequencing of peripheral blood. The study took place in China and was registered as a clinical trial. A total of around 35 samples were covered by TCR sequencing, comprising approximately 13 persistent and roughly 20 newly diagnosed Graves' disease patients. Persistent Graves' disease patients in the clinical cohort had taken antithyroid drugs for roughly ten years on average.

There are many counts of this clonotype. The antigen it binds to is not known. Qualities for individual bases were not recorded, and no much larger clone is one base off. Here is what the overall study found, with its caveats: Only peripheral blood was studied, because thyroid tissue, the primary lesion, was inaccessible. The small sample size was acknowledged by the authors as a limitation that may reduce accuracy. Patients with persistent disease shared more public clonotypes (approximately 2,500) than newly diagnosed patients did (about 1,000). Preferential use of TRBV28, TRBJ1-2 and TRBJ2-5 was observed in persistent disease, whereas TRBV20-1 and TRBJ2-1 were favored in newly diagnosed disease. Only the TCR beta chain was sequenced and analyzed. Compared with newly diagnosed patients, persistent Graves' disease patients had lower TCR Shannon entropy and fewer highly expanded clones, which suggests clonal expansion.

Sample time point, as interpreted from the label and publication: persistent/refractory GD, antithyroid drugs over 5 years with positive TRAb. RNA was extracted from PBMCs in TRIzol for both TCR sequencing and RNA sequencing. Graves' disease was diagnosed according to American Thyroid Association guidelines. The patients came from an endocrinology department in Xi'an, China. Each patient gave approximately 9 milliliters of peripheral blood, collected in an EDTA anticoagulant tube. Ficoll Paque Plus density gradient separation was used to isolate PBMCs, and no further T cell sorting was performed. An Agilent 2100 Bioanalyzer and agarose gel were used to assess RNA quality, and a NanoDrop 2000 was used to measure RNA concentration. Library preparation employed multiplex PCR. Sequenced on an Illumina HiSeq 4000. TCR beta libraries were built with iRepertoire HTBI primers and Arm-PCR amplification of CDR3 regions. Before sequencing, the PCR products went through gel purification. The paper's processing steps were these. Across samples, fewer than 70 TRBV and 13 to 15 TRBJ segments were identified and used for gene usage analysis of CDR3 amino acid clonotypes. COPE and FqMerger were used to merge filtered high-quality paired reads into contigs. BLAST was used to align contigs to IMGT TRBV, TRBD and TRBJ reference genes, with CDR3 defined following IMGT. Clonotypes above 0.1% frequency were classified as highly expanded clones. Shannon entropy was used to measure repertoire diversity, and the Gini coefficient was used to measure V-J evenness. A clonotype was considered public if more than one individual shared it. TCRdb trimmed public reads at Q25 via fastp, called clones via MiXCR and kept in-frame beta chains. One record per CDR3 amino acid sequence lists the most common genes and DNA. The V and J calls and clone size are TCRdb's, not the authors'. The sample contains around 340,000 distinct CDR3 sequences, roughly a fifth of them found a single time. The ten largest clones take up 29% of the sample.

For CDR1 and CDR2, the germline V gene lists MNHEY and SVGAGI. The germline ends are 9 bases apart after V is trimmed by 0 bases and J by 4 bases. From its cysteine to its phenylalanine, the CDR3 spans 14 amino acids. Of the read, only the CDR3 DNA is kept; its 42 bases are in frame from base 1. The specimen comprised peripheral blood mononuclear cells (PBMCs), sampled when the disease was refractory, from a patient treated with antithyroid drugs. The V gene is TRBV6-5 and the J gene is TRBJ1-2; too little of a D gene remains to name it. This receptor was taken from a female donor with Graves disease. For the CDR3, the sequence is CASSYSEGIYGYTF. The base sequence is TGTGCCAGCAGTTACTCGGAGGGTATCTATGGCTACACCTTC.